What follows are 28 T cell receptor beta chains derived from one specimen sequenced in a study of blood T cells in healthy people across ages. Sample-barcoded 5' priming and a J-beta primer mix drove a second PCR of roughly 6 to 12 cycles. TCRdb re-derived calls from the 5' RACE reads in MiXCR, one entry per CDR3 protein. The data show approximately 1.5 million distinct CDR3 sequences, 40% to 45% seen once. Sequencing used blood. These receptors all stem from a woman in her late teens or twenties in good health.

The table lists this clonotype with a few counts. The chain joins TRBV7-3 to TRBJ2-5, with D uncertain. CDR1 is SGHTA, CDR2 FQGTGA, per germline. The CDR3 spans 15 residues. V was shortened by 3 bases and J by 4 bases, with 15 bases between the two germline ends. The CDR3 region has the DNA TGTGCCAGCAGCTTGTGGGCGCAGCCGGGAGAGACCCAGTACTTC. Translating gives CASSLWAQPGETQYF.

The rearrangement links TRBV6-5 to TRBJ1-2; no clear D gene. Deletions cut 0 bases from V and 3 bases from J, with 11 bases between. This CDR3 is 15 amino acids long. In germline, CDR1 is MNHEY, CDR2 SVGAGI. CDR3 protein: CASSYSRVGHYGYTF. DNA for the CDR3: TGTGCCAGCAGTTACTCTCGGGTTGGGCACTATGGCTACACCTTC.

This chain uses TRBV28 with TRBJ2-7; 9 bases map to TRBD1. This CDR3 has 16 amino acids. Per the germline V gene, CDR1 is MDHEN and CDR2 is SYDVKM. The ends lost 1 base at V and 5 bases at J; junction bases unmatched: 9. The CDR3 nucleotides are TGTGCCAGCAGTTTATCCGGGACAGGGTTGGGGGACGAGCAGTACTTC. This sequence encodes CASSLSGTGLGDEQYF.

This clonotype was recorded a few times. The genes are TRBV5-1 and TRBJ2-3; 11 nucleotides line up with TRBD2. The CDR3 extends over 18 amino acids. Per germline, CDR1 SGHRS and CDR2 YFSETQ. J was trimmed by 3 bases and V by 1 base; bases with no gene match: 10. The CDR3 sequence is CASSLLALAGGRTDTQYF. CDR3 in DNA: TGCGCCAGCAGCTTGTTGGCTCTAGCGGGAGGTCGGACAGATACGCAGTATTTT. The full variable domain, rest sourced from reference TRBV5-1 and TRBJ2-3, is KAGVTQTPRYLIKTRGQQVTLSCSPISGHRSVSWYQQTPGQGLQFLFEYFSETQRNKGNFPGRFSGRQFSNSRSEMNVSTLELGDSALYLCASSLLALAGGRTDTQYFGPGTRLTVL.

The chain recombines TRBV9 with TRBJ1-1, with D uncertain. The CDR3 is 13 amino acids. V dropped 3 bases and J dropped 3 bases, with 9 bases sitting between them. Germline V gene lookup returns CDR1 SGDLS and CDR2 YYNGEE. Written as DNA, the CDR3 is TGTGCCAGCAGCGGAGCGGGGTACACTGAAGCTTTCTTT. Protein: CASSGAGYTEAFF.

This clonotype has a handful of counts. The rearrangement joins TRBV29-1 to TRBJ1-2, with D possibly TRBD1 on 6 matching bases. Looked up from germline, CDR1 is SQVTM and CDR2 is ANQGSEA. The ends were cut back, 5 bases at V and 8 bases at J, with 15 bases in the middle. The CDR3 totals 12 residues. CDR3 DNA: TGCAGCGTTACGGCAGGGGCCGGAGGCTACACCTTC. Amino acids: CSVTAGAGGYTF.

With regard to this clonotype: A much larger clone sits a single nucleotide away, making a read error possible. The chain recombines TRBV4-1 with TRBJ2-7, with D perhaps matching TRBD1 (6 bases). The V end lost 2 bases, the J end lost 7 bases, and 18 bases lay between the germline ends. The CDR3 covers 15 residues. Germline V lookup: CDR1 MGHRA, CDR2 YSYEKL. The CDR3 is CASSQQAPGDNEQYF. The CDR3 DNA is TGCGCCAGCAGCCAACAGGCCCCCGGGGACAATGAGCAGTACTTC.

V and J are TRBV28 and TRBJ2-4; TRBD1 might be the D (5 bases). Germline CDR1 reads MDHEN; CDR2 reads SYDVKM. CDR3 length: 14 residues. With 3 bases removed from V and 2 bases from J, the gap between germline ends came to 8 bases. CDR3 residues: CASSFQGTKNIQYF. DNA of the CDR3: TGTGCCAGCAGTTTCCAGGGCACCAAAAACATTCAGTACTTC.

This clonotype has more than one count but fewer than ten. The chain has TRBV2 and TRBJ2-7; no clear D. The DNA end is more similar to TRBJ2-5, so the J call may be wrong. The CDR3 contains 15 residues. Germline V gives CDR1 SNHLY, CDR2 FYNNEI. In DNA form, the CDR3 reads TGTGCCAGCAGTGAAACAACAGACCTTTGGGAGACCCAGTACTTC. Translation gives CASSETTDLWETQYF.

The rearrangement uses TRBV20-1 and TRBJ2-6; TRBD2 might be the D (5 bases). Trimming removed 3 bases from V and 0 bases from J, with 6 bases in between. The CDR3 runs 14 residues. The germline V gene has CDR1 DFQATT and CDR2 SNEGSKA (reference sequence). The CDR3 DNA reads TGCAGTGCTAGTGGGAGCTCTGGGGCCAACGTCCTGACTTTC. Protein sequence: CSASGSSGANVLTF.

The rearrangement uses TRBV5-1 and TRBJ1-2; 7 bases match TRBD1. From germline, CDR1 is SGHRS and CDR2 YFSETQ. The CDR3 runs 13 residues. The ends lost 2 bases at V and 6 bases at J; junction bases unmatched: 4. The CDR3 DNA sequence: TGCGCCAGCAGCTTCACAGGGGATCATGGCTACACCTTC. Translation: CASSFTGDHGYTF.

This clonotype was observed a handful of times. The J gene is TRBJ2-4, the V gene TRBV7-3, with no clear D. CDR1 SGHTA and CDR2 FQGTGA come from the germline V gene. This CDR3 has 13 amino acids. The V gene lost 1 base and the J gene lost 7 bases, with 8 bases spanning the gap. The CDR3 DNA sequence: TGTGCCAGCAGCTTAAATGAGGTGAACATTCAGTACTTC. Translating gives CASSLNEVNIQYF.

V usage is TRBV28 and J usage is TRBJ2-1, with 8 bases that match TRBD1. V lost 0 bases, J lost 5 bases, and 12 bases stayed unmatched. CDR1 is MDHEN, CDR2 SYDVKM, per germline. This CDR3 comprises 18 residues. This chain's CDR3 is CASSLWDRVVPDDNEQFF. The CDR3 DNA reads as TGTGCCAGCAGTTTATGGGACAGGGTAGTCCCAGACGACAATGAGCAGTTCTTC.

This clonotype was seen only a few times. The gene calls are TRBV5-5 and TRBJ2-1, with D hard to call. This CDR3 comprises 13 residues. V was clipped by 0 bases and J by 8 bases, with 9 bases between them. CDR1 and CDR2 from the germline V gene are SGHKS and YYEKEE (reference sequence). CDR3 DNA: TGTGCCAGCAGCTTGGTTCCAGGACATGAGCAGTTCTTC. Translation: CASSLVPGHEQFF.

The chain is built from TRBV2 and TRBJ2-5, with TRBD2 matching over 12 bases. The J segment lost 0 bases and the V segment lost 7 bases, leaving 9 bases of the junction unmatched. There are 17 residues in the CDR3. CDR1 and CDR2 (germline): SNHLY, FYNNEI. The CDR3 bases are TGTGCCAGCAATAGACTAGCGGGAGCGCTCTACCAAGAGACCCAGTACTTC. This translates into CASNRLAGALYQETQYF.

This chain links TRBV29-1 with TRBJ1-2; maybe TRBD1 (5 bases). The CDR3 runs 14 residues. V gave up 4 bases and J gave up 0 bases, with 12 bases separating them. The germline gives CDR1 SQVTM, CDR2 ANQGSEA. The CDR3 coding sequence is TGCAGCGTTGGCCAGGGTGGGGCTAACTATGGCTACACCTTC. Amino acid sequence: CSVGQGGANYGYTF.

The chain combines TRBV7-2 with TRBJ2-1, with a tentative D call TRBD1 (5 bases). V was trimmed by 6 bases and J by 0 bases, leaving 15 bases between them. CDR3 size: 16 residues. Germline V gene data show CDR1 as SGHTA and CDR2 as FQGNSA. The CDR3 nucleotides are TGTGCCAGCAGACCCACAGGCTCTGGCTCCTACAATGAGCAGTTCTTC. It translates to CASRPTGSGSYNEQFF.

Many counts were recorded for this clonotype. The V and J genes are TRBV20-1 and TRBJ1-1, with 9 bases identical to TRBD1. The CDR3 has 13 amino acids. With V trimmed by 1 base and J by 5 bases, 2 bases remained unmatched. Looked up from germline, CDR1 is DFQATT and CDR2 is SNEGSKA (reference sequence). The CDR3, as DNA: TGCAGTGCTAGAGGACAGGGGGAAACTGAAGCTTTCTTT. Translated: CSARGQGETEAFF.

The chain links TRBV12-3 or TRBV12-4 to TRBJ1-1; D is perhaps TRBD1 (6 bases). CDR3 length equals 17 residues. The V gene lost 2 bases and the J gene lost 0 bases, with 16 bases spanning the gap. The CDR3 bases are TGTGCCAGCAGTTTACGAGACAGGAGCTTATTGAACACTGAAGCTTTCTTT. It codes for CASSLRDRSLLNTEAFF.

With regard to this clonotype: This sequence may be a read error, since a much larger clone differs from it by one base. The chain couples TRBV12-3 or TRBV12-4 to TRBJ2-7, with 7 bases matching TRBD1. V lost 2 bases to trimming and J lost 5 bases; unmatched junction nucleotides: 3. The CDR3 is 13 amino acids. As DNA, the CDR3 is TGTGCCAGCAGTTTAAGGGGGCCCAACGAGCAGTACTTC. Its translation: CASSLRGPNEQYF.

The chain joins TRBV20-1 to TRBJ2-4; 9 bases agree with TRBD1. The CDR3 covers 15 residues. Germline V lookup: CDR1 DFQATT, CDR2 SNEGSKA (reference sequence). After removal of 5 bases from V and 2 bases from J, the junction contained 7 bases not matched to a gene. The CDR3 spells CSALTGGASKNIQYF. DNA of the CDR3: TGCAGTGCTCTCACAGGGGGCGCCTCCAAAAACATTCAGTACTTC.

Comments on this clonotype: A read error may explain this, as a much larger clone is one base away. The chain joins TRBV29-1 to TRBJ2-1; 10 bases match TRBD1. The DNA end is a closer match to TRBJ2-7, so the J assignment may be wrong. The germline V gene has CDR1 SQVTM and CDR2 ANQGSEA. This CDR3 comprises 19 residues. In DNA form, the CDR3 reads TGCAGCGTTGACGACAGGGGGCATGGGCTGGACCTGGTTTACAATGAGCAGTACTTC. Encoded protein: CSVDDRGHGLDLVYNEQYF.

The chain is built from TRBV5-1 and TRBJ1-5, with 8 bases fitting TRBD1. This CDR3 is built from 14 residues. V shed 5 bases and J 5 bases; nucleotides not matched to a gene: 6. Germline V gene lookup returns CDR1 SGHRS and CDR2 YFSETQ. CDR3 bases: TGCGCCAGCAGACCAGGACAGGGCGATCAGCCCCAGCATTTT. Its protein is CASRPGQGDQPQHF.

The rearrangement links TRBV6-5 to TRBJ2-7, with 8 bases that match TRBD1. Unmatched junction bases numbered 7, after V lost 6 bases and J lost 0 bases. Germline V gene sequence: CDR1 MNHEY, CDR2 SVGAGI. The CDR3 loop spans 15 amino acids. The CDR3 DNA reads TGTGCCAGCAGGGCCGACAGGGGCCTCTCCTACGAGCAGTACTTC. It specifies CASRADRGLSYEQYF.

This clonotype was counted between two and nine times. This chain links TRBV21-1 with TRBJ2-7; the table calls TRBD2, which could not be checked here. TRBV21-1 is reported as a pseudogene. The CDR3 runs to 16 residues. CDR3 residues: CASSKSGGLPSYEQYF. The CDR3 DNA reads TGTGCCAGCAGCAAATCGGGAGGACTGCCTTCCTACGAGCAGTACTTC.

This chain links TRBV7-9 with TRBJ1-2; D is undetermined. CDR3 size: 16 residues. V lost 2 bases to trimming and J lost 3 bases, with 16 bases between them. Germline V lookup: CDR1 SEHNR, CDR2 FQNEAQ (reference sequence). The CDR3 sequence is CASSLRDTGRHYGYTF. The DNA for the CDR3 is TGTGCCAGCAGCTTAAGAGACACCGGGCGGCACTATGGCTACACCTTC.

This clonotype was detected only a few times. DNA of the CDR3: TGCGCCAGCAGCTCCAGGGGGACAGGGCCCGATGAGCAGTTCTTC. This codes for CASSSRGTGPDEQFF. The chain couples TRBV5-1 to TRBJ2-1; TRBD1 agrees at 9 bases. Per germline, CDR1 SGHRS and CDR2 YFSETQ. This CDR3 region has 15 residues. V lost 3 bases to trimming and J lost 8 bases; unmatched junction nucleotides: 9.

The V call is TRBV28, the J call TRBJ2-3, with D perhaps being TRBD1 or TRBD2 (6 bases each). Trimming pared 8 bases from V and 2 bases from J, leaving 32 bases between. The CDR3 loop spans 20 amino acids. Germline CDR1 is MDHEN and CDR2 is SYDVKM. CDR3 nucleotides: TGTGCCAGCCCCCAGGGCGCAGGGGAAGTTCGGGAGTTCCCCACAGATACGCAGTATTTT. Translating it yields CASPQGAGEVREFPTDTQYF.